The entry that follows covers one T cell receptor beta chain sequence. Its antigen is not known. Germline V gene sequence: CDR1 LNHDA, CDR2 SQIVND (reference sequence). The CDR3 totals 13 residues. V was cut by 6 bases and J by 8 bases, with 14 bases left in between. Isolated RNA was reverse transcribed in full, so expressed TCRB transcripts were sequenced. The method was immunoSEQ multiplex PCR; TCRdb's version includes in-frame clones alone and lacks a portion of them. The sample contains a few hundred thousand clones, approximately 10% of which appear only once. Donors underwent one heparinised blood draw, around 100 mL on average. The record originates from a study of beta chain features in type 1 diabetes. In the study overall: The samples had roughly 110,000,000 sorted cells examined in all.

Broader study findings: A greater similarity of naive, central memory and Treg TCRB repertoires was seen among patients than among healthy donors. Cells carrying high TCR expression could end up over-represented when cDNA is sequenced.

The receptor was isolated from a woman aged 25-40 years in good health. This rearrangement joins TRBV19 to TRBJ1-5, with D tentatively TRBD1 (5 bases). Sequenced input: naive CD4+ T cells from blood. The CDR3 loop reads CASRTAQREPQHF. In nucleotides, the CDR3 is TGTGCCAGTAGGACAGCGCAAAGGGAGCCCCAGCATTTT.